The 10 T cell receptor beta chains below all came from one sample that was sequenced in a study. Using its own MiXCR run on the 5' RACE reads, TCRdb lists one record per CDR3 protein. Among just under 65,000 distinct CDR3 sequences, roughly 22% were seen once, and the ten largest hold about 3%. The sample was memory CD4+ T cells sorted from a lymph node. Subset in this sample: memory CD4+ T cells, CD4+CD45RO+CD25-. The receptors were gathered from a female donor with breast cancer.

This clonotype occurred a few times. The chain joins TRBV11-3 to TRBJ1-5; D remains unclear. The V end was cut by 3 bases, the J end by 7 bases, with 10 bases between. This CDR3 is 13 amino acids long. From germline, CDR1 is SGHNT and CDR2 YENEEA. The CDR3 is CASSFQHGQPQHF. In DNA form, the CDR3 reads TGTGCCAGCAGCTTCCAACACGGACAGCCCCAGCATTTT.

In its sample, this clonotype was seen a few times. The J gene is TRBJ2-5, the V gene TRBV21-1; the table calls TRBD1, which could not be checked here. TRBV21-1 is noted as a pseudogene. The CDR3 sequence is 13 residues long. DNA of the CDR3: TGTGCCAGCAGGGGACAGGGAAAAGAGACCCAGTACTTC. Protein sequence: CASRGQGKETQYF.

The rearrangement links TRBV7-9 to TRBJ2-5, with D possibly being TRBD1 (5 bases). From germline, CDR1 is SEHNR and CDR2 FQNEAQ (reference sequence). The CDR3 length is 14 residues. Trimming took 1 base from V and 7 from J, leaving 13 bases between them. The CDR3 sequence: CASSLGRTQGTQYF. DNA for the CDR3: TGTGCCAGCAGCTTAGGTCGGACCCAGGGGACCCAGTACTTC.

This clonotype was seen only a few times. At one end the junction does not follow the germline gene, possibly because of a read error. This chain links TRBV5-1 with TRBJ1-1; D gene ambiguous. The length of the CDR3 is 13 residues. Germline CDR1 reads SGHRS; CDR2 reads YFSETQ. The CDR3 region has the DNA TGCGCCAGCAGCTTCGAACGGAACTCTGAAGCTTTCTTT. It is translated as CASSFERNSEAFF.

This sequence joins TRBV28 and TRBJ1-6; D is possibly TRBD1 (5 bases). The germline gives CDR1 MDHEN, CDR2 SYDVKM. Trimming removed 4 bases from V and 9 bases from J, with 16 bases in between. The CDR3 sequence is 15 residues long. In DNA, the CDR3 is TGTGCCAGCAGTTCCCCCCATCAGGGAAGTTCACCCCTCCACTTT. As protein: CASSSPHQGSSPLHF.

This clonotype was detected many times. This chain uses TRBV9 with TRBJ1-1; 8 nucleotides align to TRBD1. Per the germline V gene, CDR1 is SGDLS and CDR2 is YYNGEE. The CDR3 extends over 13 amino acids. The ends lost 3 bases at V and 5 bases at J; junction bases unmatched: 3. CDR3 protein: CASSEQGGTEAFF. The CDR3, as DNA: TGTGCCAGCAGCGAACAGGGGGGAACTGAAGCTTTCTTT.

This chain connects TRBV10-3 to TRBJ1-2, with D possibly being TRBD1 (5 bases). This CDR3 contains 12 residues. Trimming cost V 2 bases and J 8 bases, with 9 bases left between them. The germline CDR1 and CDR2 sequences are ENHRY and SYGVKD. The CDR3 is CAISERGDGYTF. The CDR3 DNA is TGTGCCATCAGTGAGCGGGGCGACGGCTACACCTTC.

This rearrangement joins TRBV29-1 to TRBJ1-6, with a weak D call TRBD1 (6 bases). CDR1 and CDR2 from the germline V gene are SQVTM and ANQGSEA. Deletions cut 4 bases from V and 7 bases from J, with 11 bases between. The CDR3 has 13 amino acids. The CDR3 is CSVARDTNSPLHF. CDR3 bases: TGCAGCGTTGCCCGGGACACCAATTCACCCCTCCACTTT. The complete variable domain, with remaining parts taken from reference TRBV29-1 and TRBJ1-6, reads SAVISQKPSRDICQRGTSLTIQCQVDSQVTMMFWYRQQPGQSLTLIATANQGSEATYESGFVIDKFPISRPNLTFSTLTVSNMSPEDSSIYLCSVARDTNSPLHFGNGTRLTVT.

This clonotype was seen a few times. The V gene is TRBV11-1, the J gene TRBJ2-6; D not certain. The CDR3 totals 16 residues. V was pared by 1 base and J by 0 bases, with 7 bases between. Germline V lookup: CDR1 SGHAT, CDR2 FQDESV (reference sequence). The CDR3 nucleotides are TGTGCCAGCAGCTTAGGCGGAAGCTCTGGGGCCAACGTCCTGACTTTC. It codes for CASSLGGSSGANVLTF.

The rearrangement uses TRBV7-8 and TRBJ2-4; the match to TRBD1 covers 7 bases. This CDR3 is 15 amino acids long. Germline V gene sequence: CDR1 SGHVS, CDR2 FQNEAQ. Germline trimming cut 5 bases from V and 9 bases from J; bases unmatched to any gene: 13. This chain's CDR3 is CASSLTRTGMSIQYF. DNA for the CDR3: TGTGCCAGCAGCCTAACCCGGACAGGCATGAGCATTCAGTACTTC.